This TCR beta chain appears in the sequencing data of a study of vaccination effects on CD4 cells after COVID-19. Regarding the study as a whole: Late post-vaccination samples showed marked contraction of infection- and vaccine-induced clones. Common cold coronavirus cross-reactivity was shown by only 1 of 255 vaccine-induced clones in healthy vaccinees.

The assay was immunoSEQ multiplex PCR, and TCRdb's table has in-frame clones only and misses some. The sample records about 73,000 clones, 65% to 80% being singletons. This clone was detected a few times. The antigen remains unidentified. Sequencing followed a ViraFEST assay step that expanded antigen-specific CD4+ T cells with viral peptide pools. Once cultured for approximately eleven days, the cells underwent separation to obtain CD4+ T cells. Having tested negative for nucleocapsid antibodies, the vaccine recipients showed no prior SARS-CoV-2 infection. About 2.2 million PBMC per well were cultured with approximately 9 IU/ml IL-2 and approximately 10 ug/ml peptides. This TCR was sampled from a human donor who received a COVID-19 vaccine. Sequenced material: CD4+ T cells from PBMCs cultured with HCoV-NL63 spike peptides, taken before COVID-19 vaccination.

CDR3 sequence (DNA): TGTGCCAGCAGTTACCAGGGGATTGAAGCTTTCTTT. Its translation: CASSYQGIEAFF. The J gene is TRBJ1-1, the V gene TRBV6-2 or TRBV6-3; possibly TRBD1 for D (6 bases). Germline V gene lookup returns CDR1 MNHEY and CDR2 SVGEGT. The CDR3 totals 12 residues. Trimming removed 2 bases at V and 7 bases at J, with 8 bases between.